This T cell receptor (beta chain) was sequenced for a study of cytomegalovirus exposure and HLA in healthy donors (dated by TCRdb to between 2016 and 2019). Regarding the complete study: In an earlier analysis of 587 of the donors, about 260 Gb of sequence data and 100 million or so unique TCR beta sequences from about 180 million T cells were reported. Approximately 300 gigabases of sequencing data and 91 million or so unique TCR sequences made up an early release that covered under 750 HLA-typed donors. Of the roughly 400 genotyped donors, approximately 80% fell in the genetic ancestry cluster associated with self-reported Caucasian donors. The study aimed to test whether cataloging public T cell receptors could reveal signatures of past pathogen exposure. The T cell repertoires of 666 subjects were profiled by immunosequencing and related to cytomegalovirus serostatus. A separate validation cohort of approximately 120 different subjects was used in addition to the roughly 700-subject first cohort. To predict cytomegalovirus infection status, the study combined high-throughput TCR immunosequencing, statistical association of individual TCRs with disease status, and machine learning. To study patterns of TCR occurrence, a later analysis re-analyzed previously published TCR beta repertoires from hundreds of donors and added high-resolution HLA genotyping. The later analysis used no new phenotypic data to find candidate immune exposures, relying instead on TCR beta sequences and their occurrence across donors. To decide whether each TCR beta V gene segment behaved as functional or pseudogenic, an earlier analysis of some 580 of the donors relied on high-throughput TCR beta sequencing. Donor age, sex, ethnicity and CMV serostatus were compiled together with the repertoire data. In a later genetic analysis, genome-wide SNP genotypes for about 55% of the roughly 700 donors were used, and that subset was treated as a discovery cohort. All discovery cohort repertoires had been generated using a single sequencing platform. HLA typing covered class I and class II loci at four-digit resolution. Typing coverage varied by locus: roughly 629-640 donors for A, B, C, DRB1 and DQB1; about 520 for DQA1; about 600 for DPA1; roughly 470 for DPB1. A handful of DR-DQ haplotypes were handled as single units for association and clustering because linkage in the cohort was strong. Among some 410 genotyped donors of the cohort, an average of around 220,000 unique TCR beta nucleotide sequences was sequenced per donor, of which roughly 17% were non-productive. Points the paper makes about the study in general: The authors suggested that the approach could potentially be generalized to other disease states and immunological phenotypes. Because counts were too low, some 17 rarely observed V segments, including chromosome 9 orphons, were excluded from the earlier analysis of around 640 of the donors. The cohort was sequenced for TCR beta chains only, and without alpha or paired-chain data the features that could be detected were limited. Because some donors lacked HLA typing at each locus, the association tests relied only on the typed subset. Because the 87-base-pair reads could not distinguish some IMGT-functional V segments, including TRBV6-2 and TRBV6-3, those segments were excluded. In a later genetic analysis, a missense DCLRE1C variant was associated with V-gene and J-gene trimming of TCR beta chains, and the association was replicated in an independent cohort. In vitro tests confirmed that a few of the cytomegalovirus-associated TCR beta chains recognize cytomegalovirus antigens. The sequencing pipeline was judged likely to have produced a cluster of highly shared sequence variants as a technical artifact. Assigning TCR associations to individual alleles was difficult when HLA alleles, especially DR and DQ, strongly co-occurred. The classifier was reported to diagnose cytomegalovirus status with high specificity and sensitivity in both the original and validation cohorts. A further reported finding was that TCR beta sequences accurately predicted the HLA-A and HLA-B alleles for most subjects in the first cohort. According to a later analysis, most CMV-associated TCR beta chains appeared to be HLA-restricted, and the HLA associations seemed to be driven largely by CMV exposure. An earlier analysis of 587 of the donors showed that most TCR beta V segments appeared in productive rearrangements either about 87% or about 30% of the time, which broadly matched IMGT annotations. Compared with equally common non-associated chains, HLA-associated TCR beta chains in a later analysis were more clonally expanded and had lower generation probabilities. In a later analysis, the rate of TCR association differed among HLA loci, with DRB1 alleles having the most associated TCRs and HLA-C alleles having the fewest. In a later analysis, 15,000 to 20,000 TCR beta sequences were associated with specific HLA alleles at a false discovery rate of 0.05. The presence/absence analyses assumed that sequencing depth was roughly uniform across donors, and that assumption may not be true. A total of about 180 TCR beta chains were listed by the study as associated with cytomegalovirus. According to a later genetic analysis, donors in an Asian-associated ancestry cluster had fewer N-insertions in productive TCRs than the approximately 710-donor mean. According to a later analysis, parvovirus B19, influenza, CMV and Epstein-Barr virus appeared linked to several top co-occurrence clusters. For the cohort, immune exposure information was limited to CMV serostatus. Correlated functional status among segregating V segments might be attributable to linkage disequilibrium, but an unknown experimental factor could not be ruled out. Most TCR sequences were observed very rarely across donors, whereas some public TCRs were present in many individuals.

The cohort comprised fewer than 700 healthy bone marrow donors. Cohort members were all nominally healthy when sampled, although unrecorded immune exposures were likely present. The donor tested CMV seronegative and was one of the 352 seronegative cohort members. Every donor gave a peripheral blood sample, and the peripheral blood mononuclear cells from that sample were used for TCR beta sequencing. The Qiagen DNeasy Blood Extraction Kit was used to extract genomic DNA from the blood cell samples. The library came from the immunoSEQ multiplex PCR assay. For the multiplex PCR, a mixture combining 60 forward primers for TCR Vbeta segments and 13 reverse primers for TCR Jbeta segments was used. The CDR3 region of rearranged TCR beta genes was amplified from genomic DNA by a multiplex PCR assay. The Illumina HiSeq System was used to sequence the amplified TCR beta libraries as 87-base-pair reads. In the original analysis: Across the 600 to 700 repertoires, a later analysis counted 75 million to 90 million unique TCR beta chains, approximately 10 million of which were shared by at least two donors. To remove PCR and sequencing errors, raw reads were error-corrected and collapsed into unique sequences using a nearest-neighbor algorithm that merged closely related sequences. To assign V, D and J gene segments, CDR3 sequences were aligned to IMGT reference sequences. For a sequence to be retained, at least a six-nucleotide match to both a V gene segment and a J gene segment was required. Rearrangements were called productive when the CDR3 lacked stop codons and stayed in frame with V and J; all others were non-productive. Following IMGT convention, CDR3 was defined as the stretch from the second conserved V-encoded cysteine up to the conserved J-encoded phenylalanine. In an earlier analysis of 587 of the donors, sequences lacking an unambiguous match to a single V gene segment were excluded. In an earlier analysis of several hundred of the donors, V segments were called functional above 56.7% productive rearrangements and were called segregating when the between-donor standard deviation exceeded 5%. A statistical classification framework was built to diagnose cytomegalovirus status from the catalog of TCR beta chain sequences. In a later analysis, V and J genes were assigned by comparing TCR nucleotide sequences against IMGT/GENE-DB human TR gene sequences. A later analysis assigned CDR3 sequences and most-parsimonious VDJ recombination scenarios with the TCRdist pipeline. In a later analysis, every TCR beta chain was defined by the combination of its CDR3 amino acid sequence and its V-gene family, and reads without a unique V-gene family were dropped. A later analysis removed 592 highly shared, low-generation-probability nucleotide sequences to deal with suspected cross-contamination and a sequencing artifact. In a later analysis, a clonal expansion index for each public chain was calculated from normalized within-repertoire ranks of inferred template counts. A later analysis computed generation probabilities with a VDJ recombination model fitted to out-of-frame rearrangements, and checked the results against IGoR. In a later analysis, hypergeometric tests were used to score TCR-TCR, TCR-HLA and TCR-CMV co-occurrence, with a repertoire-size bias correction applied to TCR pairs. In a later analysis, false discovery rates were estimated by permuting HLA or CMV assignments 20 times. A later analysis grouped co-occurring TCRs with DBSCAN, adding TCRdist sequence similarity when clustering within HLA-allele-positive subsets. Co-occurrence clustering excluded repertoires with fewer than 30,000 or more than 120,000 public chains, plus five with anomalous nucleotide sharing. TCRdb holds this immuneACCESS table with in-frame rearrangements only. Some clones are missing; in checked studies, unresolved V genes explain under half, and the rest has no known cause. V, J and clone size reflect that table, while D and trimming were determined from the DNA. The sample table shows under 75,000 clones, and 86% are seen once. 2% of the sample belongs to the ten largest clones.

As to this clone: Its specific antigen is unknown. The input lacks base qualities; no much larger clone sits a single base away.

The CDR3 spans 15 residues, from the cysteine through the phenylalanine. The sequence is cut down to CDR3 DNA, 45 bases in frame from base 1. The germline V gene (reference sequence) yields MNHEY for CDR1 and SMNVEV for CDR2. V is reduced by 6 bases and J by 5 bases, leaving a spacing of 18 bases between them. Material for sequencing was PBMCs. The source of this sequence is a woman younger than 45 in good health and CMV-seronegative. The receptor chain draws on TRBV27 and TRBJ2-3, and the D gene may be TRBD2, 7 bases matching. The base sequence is TGTGCCAGCAGGTTTCAGGGGAGGGCTAGAGATACGCAGTATTTT. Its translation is CASRFQGRARDTQYF.